The entry below gives a single TCR beta chain sequence along with its context. Antigen specificity is unknown. At one end the junction does not follow the germline gene, possibly because of a read error. Vbeta (60) and Jbeta (13) primers were used in the PCR. Assay: immunoSEQ multiplex PCR; the TCRdb copy retains only in-frame clones and omits some. In the table there are roughly 180,000 clones, 80% to 85% of which are singletons. Germline V lookup: CDR1 SGHTA, CDR2 FQGNSA. The CDR3 totals 15 residues. This specimen belongs to a study of cytomegalovirus exposure and HLA in healthy donors. Study observations and caveats: For most TCR beta V segments, an earlier analysis put the productive rate at about 87% or about 30% of the time. It emerged from a later analysis that several of the most significant clusters appeared to be linked to common viral pathogens.

The V and J genes are TRBV7-2 and TRBJ2-7, with D possibly matching TRBD2 (6 bases). The TCR sequence derives from a boy aged 5-17 years in good health and CMV-seronegative. Sequenced sample: PBMCs. The CDR3 DNA reads TGTGCCAGCAGCCTAGCGTGGGGAGCTGACTACGAGCAGTACTTC. It specifies CASSLAWGADYEQYF.